These T cell receptor beta chains were read from a single sample in a study of molecular identifiers for immune sequencing clone quantification. MiXCR, run by TCRdb on the PCR reads, gives a single entry per CDR3 protein. The table shows 15,000 to 20,000 distinct CDR3 sequences, with over 20% occurring only once. Sequences were obtained from naive CD8+ T cells from blood, with Jurkat cell RNA spiked in. The origin of the receptors is a human donor in good health. Some libraries in this study had Jurkat cell RNA spiked in. The CDR3 runs from the conserved cysteine through the conserved F or W. Size is stated for part of the rows, as once, few or many counts, or as a class when the clone is expanded.

J | V | length | size | CDR3
TRBJ2-7 | TRBV20-1 | 13 | many | CSARWPAGYEQYF
TRBJ2-7 | TRBV7-9 | 17 | many | CASSLGTWDRFSYEQYF
TRBJ2-1 | TRBV2 | 17 | many | CASNWAPGTNSYNEQFF
TRBJ2-1 | TRBV28 | 11 | few | CASSLDVEQFF
TRBJ2-5 | TRBV2 | 15 | few | CASSGSRGLSETQYF
TRBJ2-4 | TRBV2 | 13 | - | CASTKGPVDIQYF
TRBJ2-5 | TRBV6-2/TRBV6-3 | 14 | once | CTSRRGEFQETQYF
TRBJ2-5 | TRBV7-9 | 16 | few | CASSLVLAVYQETQYF
TRBJ2-2 | TRBV20-1 | 18 | - | CSARDQGWGRGRNGELFF
TRBJ2-7 | TRBV7-6 | 18 | many | CASSLALPQREGRYEQYF
TRBJ2-1 | TRBV4-2 | 14 | medium-sized | CASVSPGQGNEQFF
TRBJ2-7 | TRBV15 | 15 | many | CATSPIGLSQDEQYF
TRBJ2-5 | TRBV27 | 13 | few | CASRPLAGEIQYF
TRBJ1-2 | TRBV12-3/TRBV12-4 | 13 | many | CASRGTVIYGYTF
TRBJ2-5 | TRBV10-2 | 14 | many | CASSTGGRRETQYF
TRBJ2-7 | TRBV27 | 14 | many | CASSPTPRAYEQYF
TRBJ2-1 | TRBV4-3 | 15 | - | CASSPGQGAYNEQFF
TRBJ2-2 | TRBV4-1 | 15 | - | CASSQDRDYTGELFF
TRBJ2-1 | TRBV12-3/TRBV12-4 | 14 | - | CASSFSAGSNEQFF
TRBJ2-1 | TRBV11-2 | 14 | - | CASSLAGQVYGQFF
TRBJ1-1 | TRBV7-9 | 13 | few | CASSPSDRFEAFF
TRBJ2-7 | TRBV4-1 | 14 | many | CASSQVTSLYEQYF
TRBJ2-7 | TRBV28 | 15 | many | CASRTARQAPYEQYF
TRBJ2-5 | TRBV7-3 | 13 | many | CASSPRGRETQYF
TRBJ1-1 | TRBV4-2 | 14 | many | CASSQGSAYIEAFF
TRBJ2-7 | TRBV28 | 15 | - | CASSLTGTGVYEQYF
TRBJ2-3 | TRBV4-3 | 16 | many | CASSQEVGQSTDTQYF
TRBJ2-1 | TRBV4-3 | 12 | - | CASSQDYNEQFF
TRBJ1-5 | TRBV27 | 16 | medium-sized | CASSIYASDPSQPQHF
TRBJ2-1 | TRBV27 | 11 | - | CATTGGSEQFF
TRBJ2-1 | TRBV3-2 | 12 | many | CASSQLAHEQFF
TRBJ2-1 | TRBV10-3 | 17 | - | CAINGPGGSGGGNEQFF